The next 31 T cell receptor beta chains were all read from a single sample in a study of identical twins. TCRdb ran MiXCR on the 5' RACE reads and lists one entry per CDR3 protein. The table records about 330,000 distinct CDR3 sequences, 9% to 15% of them present only once. This sample was shared with a second study, whose subject was yellow fever vaccine responses in identical twins.

The sample taken for sequencing was CD8+ T cells sorted from blood. The receptor set was obtained from a woman between 18 and 29 years old in good health.

This clonotype was counted ten times or more. J is TRBJ2-3 and V is TRBV12-3 or TRBV12-4, with TRBD1 matching 8 bases. There are 14 residues in the CDR3. With 6 bases clipped from V and 1 base from J, the junction kept 3 bases outside the gene matches. DNA for the CDR3: TGTGCCAGCAGGCCGACAGGGGGCACAGATACGCAGTATTTT. Translating it yields CASRPTGGTDTQYF.

This clonotype was recorded once. The J gene is TRBJ2-2, the V gene TRBV6-5, with a weak D call TRBD2 (5 bases). This CDR3 region has 14 residues. Germline assignment: CDR1 MNHEY and CDR2 SVGAGI. Trimming cost V 2 bases and J 7 bases, with 11 bases left between them. As DNA, the CDR3 is TGTGCCAGCAGTTACACCTCGGGGATCGGGGAGCTGTTTTTT. Translated: CASSYTSGIGELFF.

The rearrangement uses TRBV7-9 and TRBJ2-1; 8 nucleotides align to TRBD1. J lost 5 bases, V lost 5 bases, and 11 bases had no gene match. Per the germline V gene, CDR1 is SEHNR and CDR2 is FQNEAQ (reference sequence). This CDR3 is built from 16 residues. The CDR3 nucleotides read TGTGCCAGCAGCCTAGGCCCGACAGGGGCAAACAATGAGCAGTTCTTC. Amino acid sequence: CASSLGPTGANNEQFF.

Many counts were recorded for this clonotype. The chain carries TRBV7-6 and TRBJ2-3, with D uncertain. Trimming took off 1 base at V and 1 base at J, with 6 bases between the two ends. Germline V gene lookup returns CDR1 SGHVS and CDR2 FNYEAQ. This CDR3 is built from 14 residues. The CDR3 DNA is TGTGCCAGCAGCTTAGAAGTTGGCACAGATACGCAGTATTTT. As protein: CASSLEVGTDTQYF.

In its sample, this clonotype was seen a few times. The chain uses TRBV20-1 and TRBJ2-7; D is ambiguous. The CDR3 is made up of 14 amino acids. Deletions cut 3 bases from V and 0 bases from J, with 12 bases between. Germline CDR1 DFQATT, CDR2 SNEGSKA (reference sequence). The CDR3 reads CSASGLLSSYEQYV. CDR3 DNA sequence: TGCAGTGCTAGCGGGCTGTTAAGCTCCTACGAGCAGTACGTC.

This rearrangement joins TRBV7-9 to TRBJ2-1, with D tentatively TRBD2 (5 bases). Per the germline V gene, CDR1 is SEHNR and CDR2 is FQNEAQ (reference sequence). The CDR3 totals 14 residues. The V end lost 1 base, the J end lost 5 bases, and 9 bases lay between the germline ends. The CDR3 loop reads CASSLVLAHNEQFF. For the CDR3, the DNA is TGTGCCAGCAGCTTAGTTCTAGCCCACAATGAGCAGTTCTTC. Based on the CDR3 plus reference TRBV7-9 and TRBJ2-1, the full variable domain is DTGVSQNPRHKITKRGQNVTFRCDPISEHNRLYWYRQTLGQGPEFLTYFQNEAQLEKSRLLSDRFSAERPKGSFSTLEIQRTEQGDSAMYLCASSLVLAHNEQFFGPGTRLTVL.

V and J are TRBV28 and TRBJ2-3; 8 nucleotides agree with TRBD1. Germline V gives CDR1 MDHEN, CDR2 SYDVKM. The CDR3 has 15 residues. V lost 8 bases to trimming and J lost 0 bases; unmatched junction nucleotides: 7. The chain's CDR3 is CASGGQASSTDTQYF. CDR3 DNA sequence: TGTGCCAGCGGGGGACAGGCCTCTAGCACAGATACGCAGTATTTT.

V is TRBV4-1 and J is TRBJ2-7; D call uncertain. The CDR3 is 13 residues long. V lost 4 bases and J 1 base, leaving 8 bases between the germline ends. Germline V lookup: CDR1 MGHRA, CDR2 YSYEKL. CDR3 bases: TGCGCCAGCAGCCCCGGGCCGTCCTACGAGCAGTACGTC. Its protein product is CASSPGPSYEQYV.

The chain joins TRBV9 to TRBJ2-5; tentatively, D is TRBD2 (6 bases). Per the germline V gene, CDR1 is SGDLS and CDR2 is YYNGEE. CDR3 length: 15 residues. The germline V and J ends were trimmed by 4 bases and 5 bases, with 18 bases remaining between them. DNA for the CDR3: TGTGCCAGCAGCCTCAGGGACTCTCCCGGGGAGACCCAGTACTTC. It yields the protein CASSLRDSPGETQYF.

The sample holds a few counts of this clonotype. The chain employs TRBV27 and TRBJ2-2; D unresolved. V was pared by 5 bases and J by 7 bases, with 5 bases between. The CDR3 covers 11 residues. Germline CDR1 MNHEY, CDR2 SMNVEV (reference sequence). The CDR3 coding sequence is TGTGCCAGCAGTGCGAGCGGGGAGCTGTTTTTT. Amino acid sequence: CASSASGELFF.

In this sample, this clonotype turned up a few times. The chain joins TRBV12-3 or TRBV12-4 to TRBJ2-7, with 7 bases aligning to TRBD2. The CDR3 is 14 residues long. V trimming: 3 bases; J trimming: 4 bases; junction bases outside the gene matches: 6. The CDR3 region has the DNA TGTGCCAGCAGTTTCGGGGCTAGCGGTTACGAGCAGTACTTC. Protein sequence: CASSFGASGYEQYF.

The table lists this clonotype with many counts. The chain has TRBV7-9 and TRBJ2-1; no clear D gene. The germline V and J ends were trimmed by 3 bases and 4 bases, with 4 bases remaining between them. CDR3 size: 12 residues. Germline lookup yields CDR1 SEHNR and CDR2 FQNEAQ (reference sequence). The CDR3: CASSFWYNEQFF. The DNA for the CDR3 is TGTGCCAGCAGCTTCTGGTACAATGAGCAGTTCTTC.

This clonotype was counted many times. V gene TRBV15 combines with J gene TRBJ1-4; 7 bases align to TRBD1. CDR1 is LNHNV and CDR2 is YYDKDF in the germline V gene (reference sequence). The V gene end was trimmed by 9 bases and the J gene end by 6 bases; junction bases not matched to a gene: 7. This CDR3 has 13 residues. In DNA form, the CDR3 reads TGTGCCACAAGACAGGGTCCCGATGAAAAACTGTTTTTT. Its protein is CATRQGPDEKLFF.

This clonotype appeared a few times. The chain links TRBV7-9 to TRBJ2-7; no reliable D call. This CDR3 is built from 14 residues. Trimming pared 1 base from V and 6 bases from J, leaving 13 bases between. Germline V lookup: CDR1 SEHNR, CDR2 FQNEAQ (reference sequence). This CDR3 is CASSLDGMGSEQYV. CDR3 nucleotide sequence: TGTGCCAGCAGCTTAGATGGGATGGGATCCGAGCAGTACGTC.

This chain connects TRBV6-5 to TRBJ2-2; 9 nucleotides match TRBD1. With 3 bases clipped from V and 8 bases from J, the junction kept 7 bases outside the gene matches. This CDR3 is built from 15 residues. Germline assignment: CDR1 MNHEY and CDR2 SVGAGI. CDR3 sequence reads: CASSYIQGASGELFF. CDR3 nucleotides: TGTGCCAGCAGTTATATACAGGGGGCCTCAGGGGAGCTGTTTTTT.

This clonotype occurred a few times. The V gene is TRBV20-1, the J gene TRBJ2-3; TRBD2 aligns across 11 bases. Trimming removed 7 bases from V and 5 bases from J; junction bases left unmatched: 11. The germline V gene has CDR1 DFQATT and CDR2 SNEGSKA (reference sequence). This CDR3 region has 15 residues. For the CDR3, the DNA is TGCAGTGGCCCCGCTAGCGGGGGGTGGGGAGATACGCAGTATTTT. Encoded protein: CSGPASGGWGDTQYF.

The rearrangement uses TRBV11-2 and TRBJ2-7, with 7 nucleotides matching TRBD2. The CDR3 extends over 15 amino acids. Unmatched junction bases numbered 12, after V lost 5 bases and J lost 5 bases. The germline CDR1 and CDR2 sequences are SGHAT and FQNNGV. The DNA of the CDR3 is TGTGCCAGCAGCCTCTTCGGCGGGAGCGGAAACGAGCAGTACTTC. The encoded protein is CASSLFGGSGNEQYF. Filled out from reference TRBV11-2 and TRBJ2-7, the complete variable domain reads EAGVAQSPRYKIIEKRQSVAFWCNPISGHATLYWYQQILGQGPKLLIQFQNNGVVDDSQLPKDRFSAERLKGVDSTLKIQPAKLEDSAVYLCASSLFGGSGNEQYFGPGTRLTVT.

This clonotype has a handful of counts. The rearrangement joins TRBV28 to TRBJ1-6; no definite D call. The CDR3 contains 15 residues. V lost 3 bases and J lost 4, with 10 bases in between. From germline, CDR1 is MDHEN and CDR2 SYDVKM. DNA for the CDR3: TGTGCCAGCAGTTTGCATCAGATATATAATTCACCCCTCCACTTT. Encoded protein: CASSLHQIYNSPLHF. Using reference TRBV28 and TRBJ1-6 for the parts outside the CDR3, the full variable domain is DVKVTQSSRYLVKRTGEKVFLECVQDMDHENMFWYRQDPGLGLRLIYFSYDVKMKEKGDIPEGYSVSREKKERFSLILESASTNQTSMYLCASSLHQIYNSPLHFGNGTRLTVT.

This clonotype was counted many times. V is TRBV4-1 and J is TRBJ1-2, with 8 nucleotides matching TRBD1. J was trimmed by 5 bases and V by 3 bases; bases with no gene match: 5. The V gene's germline CDR1 is MGHRA and CDR2 YSYEKL. This CDR3 has 14 residues. The CDR3 sequence: CASSQRTGLYGYTF. CDR3 nucleotide sequence: TGCGCCAGCAGCCAGAGGACAGGGCTTTATGGCTACACCTTC.

This clonotype was counted between two and nine times. The V call is TRBV5-1, the J call TRBJ2-1; D gene ambiguous. This CDR3 is built from 17 residues. Germline CDR1 SGHRS, CDR2 YFSETQ. V was clipped by 4 bases and J by 0 bases, with 17 bases between them. The DNA for the CDR3 is TGCGCCAGCAGCCAAACCGGCGGACCGAGCTCCTACAATGAGCAGTTCTTC. It codes for CASSQTGGPSSYNEQFF.

The gene calls are TRBV28 and TRBJ2-5; 13 bases line up with TRBD2. V gave up 3 bases and J gave up 4 bases; unmatched junction bases: 2. CDR3 length: 15 amino acids. Per the germline V gene, CDR1 is MDHEN and CDR2 is SYDVKM. CDR3 region: CASSFGLAGVETQYF. The CDR3 DNA sequence: TGTGCCAGCAGTTTTGGACTAGCGGGGGTAGAGACCCAGTACTTC.

The chain combines TRBV12-3 or TRBV12-4 with TRBJ2-2, with a weak D call TRBD2 (6 bases). The length of the CDR3 is 12 residues. V gave up 3 bases and J gave up 10 bases, with 9 bases separating them. CDR3 protein: CASSFGGVELFF. For the CDR3, the DNA is TGTGCCAGCAGTTTCGGGGGTGTGGAGCTGTTTTTT.

Only a few counts were recorded for this clonotype. The genes are TRBV3-1 and TRBJ2-3; no clear D. The CDR3 has 14 residues. The germline V gene encodes CDR1 LGHDT and CDR2 YNNKEL (reference sequence). Trimming cost V 0 bases and J 5 bases, with 9 bases left between them. The CDR3 sequence: CASSQETGRDTQYF. In nucleotides, the CDR3 is TGTGCCAGCAGCCAAGAAACGGGTCGAGATACGCAGTATTTT.

The chain combines TRBV7-9 with TRBJ2-7; tentative D call: TRBD2 (7 bases). The CDR3 is 15 residues long. The V and J ends lost 5 bases and 3 bases respectively, with 17 bases between them. Germline CDR1 SEHNR, CDR2 FQNEAQ (reference sequence). The CDR3 DNA follows: TGTGCCAGCAGCCCTTGGGGGGGCGCAGACTACGAGCAGTACTTC. It translates to CASSPWGGADYEQYF. Variable domain in full (rest from reference TRBV7-9 and TRBJ2-7): DTGVSQNPRHKITKRGQNVTFRCDPISEHNRLYWYRQTLGQGPEFLTYFQNEAQLEKSRLLSDRFSAERPKGSFSTLEIQRTEQGDSAMYLCASSPWGGADYEQYFGPGTRLTVT.

This clonotype was counted a few times. V gene TRBV15 combines with J gene TRBJ2-1, with no clear D. CDR3 length: 14 amino acids. The germline gives CDR1 LNHNV, CDR2 YYDKDF (reference sequence). Between the trimmed V and J ends, which lost 0 bases and 5 bases, there was a span of 8 bases. The CDR3 DNA reads as TGTGCCACCAGCAGAGATGACAATGACAATGAGCAGTTCTTC. It yields the protein CATSRDDNDNEQFF. Drawing the rest from reference TRBV15 and TRBJ2-1, the complete variable domain is DAMVIQNPRYQVTQFGKPVTLSCSQTLNHNVMYWYQQKSSQAPKLLFHYYDKDFNNEADTPDNFQSRRPNTSFCFLDIRSPGLGDTAMYLCATSRDDNDNEQFFGPGTRLTVL.

This rearrangement joins TRBV11-2 to TRBJ2-6; 7 bases agree with TRBD1. Unmatched junction bases numbered 18, after V lost 10 bases and J lost 0 bases. Germline lookup yields CDR1 SGHAT and CDR2 FQNNGV. The CDR3 contains 19 residues. CDR3 region: CATDRLRGQVISGANVLTF. In DNA form, the CDR3 reads TGTGCCACCGACAGACTGAGGGGGCAGGTGATCTCTGGGGCCAACGTCCTGACTTTC.

This rearrangement joins TRBV6-5 to TRBJ2-7, with a possible D match to TRBD2 (5 bases). V lost 4 bases to trimming and J lost 7 bases, with 20 bases between them. Germline CDR1 MNHEY, CDR2 SVGAGI. This CDR3 is built from 15 residues. CDR3 sequence reads: CASSWAAGKPGEQYF. The CDR3 region has the DNA TGTGCCAGCAGTTGGGCGGCGGGCAAACCGGGGGAGCAGTACTTC.

This clonotype has a count of ten or more. The rearrangement links TRBV7-6 to TRBJ2-7; 7 bases align to TRBD2. The CDR3 covers 13 residues. Per the germline V gene, CDR1 is SGHVS and CDR2 is FNYEAQ. Trimming at V came to 1 base and at J to 3 bases, leaving 0 bases not matched to a gene. CDR3 sequence: CASSLGEGYEQYF. In nucleotides, the CDR3 is TGTGCCAGCAGCTTAGGGGAGGGCTACGAGCAGTACTTC. The full variable domain, in which reference TRBV7-6 and TRBJ2-7 provide the parts outside the CDR3, is GAGVSQSPRYKVTKRGQDVALRCDPISGHVSLYWYRQALGQGPEFLTYFNYEAQQDKSGLPNDRFSAERPEGSISTLTIQRTEQRDSAMYRCASSLGEGYEQYFGPGTRLTVT.

In this sample, this clonotype turned up a few times. The V call is TRBV7-9, the J call TRBJ2-7; 7 nucleotides agree with TRBD1. Germline CDR1 is SEHNR and CDR2 is FQNEAQ (reference sequence). V shed 6 bases and J 5 bases; nucleotides not matched to a gene: 7. The CDR3 is made up of 13 amino acids. The DNA for the CDR3 is TGTGCCAGCAGTGAACAGGGGACCGACGAGCAGTACTTC. Its protein product is CASSEQGTDEQYF.

The J gene is TRBJ2-3, the V gene TRBV9; possible D gene TRBD2, 5 bases. In germline, CDR1 is SGDLS, CDR2 YYNGEE. The CDR3 spans 16 residues. V lost 4 bases and J 0 bases, leaving 15 bases between the germline ends. The CDR3 region is CASSSEGSASTDTQYF. Here the CDR3 DNA reads TGTGCCAGCAGCTCAGAAGGGAGTGCTAGCACAGATACGCAGTATTTT.

J is TRBJ2-5 and V is TRBV7-6; TRBD2 matches 11 bases. V shed 2 bases, J shed 4 bases, and the junction held 18 bases outside the gene matches. Looked up from germline, CDR1 is SGHVS and CDR2 is FNYEAQ. The CDR3 has 20 amino acids. The chain's CDR3 is CASSLINPRSSGGFGETQYF. CDR3 DNA: TGTGCCAGCAGCTTAATTAACCCCAGGTCTAGCGGGGGGTTCGGAGAGACCCAGTACTTC.